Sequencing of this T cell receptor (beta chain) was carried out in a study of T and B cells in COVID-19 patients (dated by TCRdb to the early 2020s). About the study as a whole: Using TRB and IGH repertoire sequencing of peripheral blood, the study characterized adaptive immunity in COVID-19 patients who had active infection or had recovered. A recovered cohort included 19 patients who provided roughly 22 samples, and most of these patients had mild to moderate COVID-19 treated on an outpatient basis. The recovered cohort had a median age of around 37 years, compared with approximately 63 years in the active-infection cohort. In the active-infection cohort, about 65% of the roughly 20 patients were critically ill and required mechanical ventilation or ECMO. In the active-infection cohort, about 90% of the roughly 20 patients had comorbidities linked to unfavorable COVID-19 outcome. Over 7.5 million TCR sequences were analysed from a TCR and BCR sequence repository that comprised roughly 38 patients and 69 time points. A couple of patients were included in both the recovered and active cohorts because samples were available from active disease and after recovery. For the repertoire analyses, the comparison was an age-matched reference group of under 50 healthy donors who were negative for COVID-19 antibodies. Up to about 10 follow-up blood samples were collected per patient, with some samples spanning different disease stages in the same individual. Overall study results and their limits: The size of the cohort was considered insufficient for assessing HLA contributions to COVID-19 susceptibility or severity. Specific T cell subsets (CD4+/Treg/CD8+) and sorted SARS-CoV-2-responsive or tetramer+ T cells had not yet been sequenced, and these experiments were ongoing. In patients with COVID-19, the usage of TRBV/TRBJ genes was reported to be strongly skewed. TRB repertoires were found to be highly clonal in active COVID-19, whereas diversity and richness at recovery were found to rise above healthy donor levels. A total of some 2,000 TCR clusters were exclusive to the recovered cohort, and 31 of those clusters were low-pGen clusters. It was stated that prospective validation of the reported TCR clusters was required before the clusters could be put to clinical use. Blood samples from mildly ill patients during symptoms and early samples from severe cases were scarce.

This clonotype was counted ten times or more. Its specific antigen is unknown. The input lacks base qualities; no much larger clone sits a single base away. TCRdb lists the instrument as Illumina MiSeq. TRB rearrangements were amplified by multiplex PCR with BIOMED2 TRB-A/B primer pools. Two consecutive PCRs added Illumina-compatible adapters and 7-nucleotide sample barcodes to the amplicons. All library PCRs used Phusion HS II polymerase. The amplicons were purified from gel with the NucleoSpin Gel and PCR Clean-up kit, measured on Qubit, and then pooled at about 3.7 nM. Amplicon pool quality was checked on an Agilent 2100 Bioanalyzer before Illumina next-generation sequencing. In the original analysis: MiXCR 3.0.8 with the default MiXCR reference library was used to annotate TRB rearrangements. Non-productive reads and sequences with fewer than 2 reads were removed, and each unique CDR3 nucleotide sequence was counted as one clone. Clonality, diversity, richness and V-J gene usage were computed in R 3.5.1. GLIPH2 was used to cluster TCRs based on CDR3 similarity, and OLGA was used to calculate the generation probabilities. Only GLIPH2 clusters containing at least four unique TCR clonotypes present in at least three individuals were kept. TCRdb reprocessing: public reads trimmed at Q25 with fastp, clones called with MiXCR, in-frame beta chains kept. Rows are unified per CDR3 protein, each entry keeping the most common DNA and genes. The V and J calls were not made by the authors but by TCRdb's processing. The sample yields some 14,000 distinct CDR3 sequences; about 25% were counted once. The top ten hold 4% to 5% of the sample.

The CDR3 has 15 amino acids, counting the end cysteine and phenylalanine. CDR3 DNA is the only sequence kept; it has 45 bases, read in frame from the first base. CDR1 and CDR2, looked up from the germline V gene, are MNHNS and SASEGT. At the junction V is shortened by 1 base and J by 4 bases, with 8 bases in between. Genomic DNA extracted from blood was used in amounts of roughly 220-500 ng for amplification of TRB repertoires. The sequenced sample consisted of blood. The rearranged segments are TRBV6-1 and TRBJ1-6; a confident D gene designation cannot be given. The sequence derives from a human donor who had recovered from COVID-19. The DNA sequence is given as TGTGCCAGCAGTGAAGTCGGAATATATAATTCACCCCTCCACTTT. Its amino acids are CASSEVGIYNSPLHF.